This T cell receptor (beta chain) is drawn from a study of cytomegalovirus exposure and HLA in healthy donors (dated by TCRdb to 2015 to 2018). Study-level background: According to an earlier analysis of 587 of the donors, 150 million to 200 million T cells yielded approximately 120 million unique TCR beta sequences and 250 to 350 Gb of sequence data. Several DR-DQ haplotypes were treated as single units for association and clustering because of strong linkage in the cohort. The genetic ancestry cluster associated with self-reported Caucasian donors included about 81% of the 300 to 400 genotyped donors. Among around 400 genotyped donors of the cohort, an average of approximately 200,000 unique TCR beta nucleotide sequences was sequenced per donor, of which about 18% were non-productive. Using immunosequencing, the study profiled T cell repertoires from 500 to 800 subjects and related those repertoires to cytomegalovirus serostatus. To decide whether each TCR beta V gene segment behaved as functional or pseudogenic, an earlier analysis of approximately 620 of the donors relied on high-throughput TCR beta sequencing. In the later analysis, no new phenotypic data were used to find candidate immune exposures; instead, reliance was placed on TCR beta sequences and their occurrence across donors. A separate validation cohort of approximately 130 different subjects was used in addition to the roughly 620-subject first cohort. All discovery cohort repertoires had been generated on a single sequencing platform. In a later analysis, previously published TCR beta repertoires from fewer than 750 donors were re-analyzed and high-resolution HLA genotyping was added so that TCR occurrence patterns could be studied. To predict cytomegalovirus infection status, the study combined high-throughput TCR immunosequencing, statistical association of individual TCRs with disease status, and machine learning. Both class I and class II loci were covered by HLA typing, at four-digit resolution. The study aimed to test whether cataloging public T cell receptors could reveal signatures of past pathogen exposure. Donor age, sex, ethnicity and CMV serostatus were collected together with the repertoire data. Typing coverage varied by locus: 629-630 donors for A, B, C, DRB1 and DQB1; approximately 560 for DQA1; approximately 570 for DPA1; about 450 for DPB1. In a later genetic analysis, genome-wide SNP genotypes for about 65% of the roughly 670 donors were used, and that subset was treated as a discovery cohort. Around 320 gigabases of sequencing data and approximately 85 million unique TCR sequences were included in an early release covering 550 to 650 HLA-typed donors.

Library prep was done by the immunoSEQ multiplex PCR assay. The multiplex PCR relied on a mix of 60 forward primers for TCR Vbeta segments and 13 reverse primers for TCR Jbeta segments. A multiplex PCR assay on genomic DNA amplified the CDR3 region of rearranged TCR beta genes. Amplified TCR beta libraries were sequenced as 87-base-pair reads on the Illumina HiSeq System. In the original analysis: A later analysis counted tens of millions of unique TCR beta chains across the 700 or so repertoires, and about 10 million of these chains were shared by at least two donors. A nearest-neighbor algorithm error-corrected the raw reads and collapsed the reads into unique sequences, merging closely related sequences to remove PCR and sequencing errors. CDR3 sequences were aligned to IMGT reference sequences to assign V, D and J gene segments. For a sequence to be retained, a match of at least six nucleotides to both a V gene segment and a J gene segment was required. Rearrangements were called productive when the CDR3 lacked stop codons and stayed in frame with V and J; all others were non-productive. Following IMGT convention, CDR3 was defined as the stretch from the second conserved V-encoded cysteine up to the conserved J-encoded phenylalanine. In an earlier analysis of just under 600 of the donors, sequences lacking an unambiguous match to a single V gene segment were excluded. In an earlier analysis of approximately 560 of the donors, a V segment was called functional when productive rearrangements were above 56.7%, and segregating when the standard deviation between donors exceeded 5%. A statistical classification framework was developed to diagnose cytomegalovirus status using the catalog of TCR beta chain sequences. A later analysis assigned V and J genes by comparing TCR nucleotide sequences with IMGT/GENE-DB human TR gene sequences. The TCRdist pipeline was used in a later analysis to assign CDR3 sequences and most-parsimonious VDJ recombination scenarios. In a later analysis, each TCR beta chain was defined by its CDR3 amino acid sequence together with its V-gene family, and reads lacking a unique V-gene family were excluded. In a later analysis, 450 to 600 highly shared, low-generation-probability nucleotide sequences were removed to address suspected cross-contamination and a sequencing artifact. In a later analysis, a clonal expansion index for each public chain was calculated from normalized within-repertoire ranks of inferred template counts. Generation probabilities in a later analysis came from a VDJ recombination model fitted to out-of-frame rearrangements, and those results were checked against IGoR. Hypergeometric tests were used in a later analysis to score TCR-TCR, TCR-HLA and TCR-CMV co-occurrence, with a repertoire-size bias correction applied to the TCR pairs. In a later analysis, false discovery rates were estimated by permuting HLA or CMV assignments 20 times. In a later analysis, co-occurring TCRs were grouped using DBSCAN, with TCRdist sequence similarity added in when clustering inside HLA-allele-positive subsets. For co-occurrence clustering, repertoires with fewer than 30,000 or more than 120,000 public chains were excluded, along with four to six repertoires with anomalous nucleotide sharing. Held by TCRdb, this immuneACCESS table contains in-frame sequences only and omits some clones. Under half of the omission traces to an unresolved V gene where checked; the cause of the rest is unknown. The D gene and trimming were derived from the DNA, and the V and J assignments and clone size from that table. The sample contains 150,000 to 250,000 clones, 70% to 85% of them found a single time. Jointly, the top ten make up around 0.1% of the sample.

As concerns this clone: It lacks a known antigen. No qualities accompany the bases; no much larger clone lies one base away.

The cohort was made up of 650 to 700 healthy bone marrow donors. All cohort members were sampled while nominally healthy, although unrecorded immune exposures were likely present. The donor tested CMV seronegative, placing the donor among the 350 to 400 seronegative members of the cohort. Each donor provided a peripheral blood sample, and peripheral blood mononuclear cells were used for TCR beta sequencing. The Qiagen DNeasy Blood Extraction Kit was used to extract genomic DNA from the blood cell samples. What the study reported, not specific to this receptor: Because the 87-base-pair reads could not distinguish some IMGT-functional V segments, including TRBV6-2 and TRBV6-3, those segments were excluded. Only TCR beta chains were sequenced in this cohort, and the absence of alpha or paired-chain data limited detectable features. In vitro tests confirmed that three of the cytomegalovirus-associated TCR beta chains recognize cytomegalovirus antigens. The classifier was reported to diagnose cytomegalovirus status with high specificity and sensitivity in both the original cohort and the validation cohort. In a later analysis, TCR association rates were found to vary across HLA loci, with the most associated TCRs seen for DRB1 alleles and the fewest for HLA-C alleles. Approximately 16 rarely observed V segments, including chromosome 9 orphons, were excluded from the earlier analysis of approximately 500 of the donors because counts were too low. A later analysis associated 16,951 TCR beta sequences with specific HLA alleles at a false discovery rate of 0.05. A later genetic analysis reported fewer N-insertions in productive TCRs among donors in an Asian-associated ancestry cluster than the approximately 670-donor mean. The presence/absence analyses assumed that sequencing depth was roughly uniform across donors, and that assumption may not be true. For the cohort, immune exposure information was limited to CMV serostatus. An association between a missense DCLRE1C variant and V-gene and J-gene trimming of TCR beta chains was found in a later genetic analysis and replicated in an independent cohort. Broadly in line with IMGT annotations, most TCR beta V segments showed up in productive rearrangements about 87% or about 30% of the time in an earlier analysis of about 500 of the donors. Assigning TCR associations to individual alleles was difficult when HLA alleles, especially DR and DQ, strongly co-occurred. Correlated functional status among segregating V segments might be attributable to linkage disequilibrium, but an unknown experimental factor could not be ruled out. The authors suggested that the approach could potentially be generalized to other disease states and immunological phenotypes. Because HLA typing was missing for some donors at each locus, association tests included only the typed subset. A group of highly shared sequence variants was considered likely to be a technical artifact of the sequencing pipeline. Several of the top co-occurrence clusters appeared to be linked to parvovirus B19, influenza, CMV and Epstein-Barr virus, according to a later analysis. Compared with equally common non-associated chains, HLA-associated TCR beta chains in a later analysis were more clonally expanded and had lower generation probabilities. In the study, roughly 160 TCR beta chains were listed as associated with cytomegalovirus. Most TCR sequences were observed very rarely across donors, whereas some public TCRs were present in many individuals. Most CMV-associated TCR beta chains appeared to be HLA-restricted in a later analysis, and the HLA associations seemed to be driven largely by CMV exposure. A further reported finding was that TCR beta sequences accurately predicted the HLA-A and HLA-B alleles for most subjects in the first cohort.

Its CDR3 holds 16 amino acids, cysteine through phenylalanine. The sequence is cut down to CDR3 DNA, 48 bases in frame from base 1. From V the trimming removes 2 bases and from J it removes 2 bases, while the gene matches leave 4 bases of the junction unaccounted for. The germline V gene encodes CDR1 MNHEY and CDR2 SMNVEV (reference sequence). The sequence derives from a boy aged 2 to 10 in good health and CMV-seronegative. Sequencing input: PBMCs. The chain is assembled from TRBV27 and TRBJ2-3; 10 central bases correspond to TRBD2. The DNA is TGTGCCAGCAGTTTAACTAGCGGGGTGGTCACAGATACGCAGTATTTT. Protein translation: CASSLTSGVVTDTQYF.